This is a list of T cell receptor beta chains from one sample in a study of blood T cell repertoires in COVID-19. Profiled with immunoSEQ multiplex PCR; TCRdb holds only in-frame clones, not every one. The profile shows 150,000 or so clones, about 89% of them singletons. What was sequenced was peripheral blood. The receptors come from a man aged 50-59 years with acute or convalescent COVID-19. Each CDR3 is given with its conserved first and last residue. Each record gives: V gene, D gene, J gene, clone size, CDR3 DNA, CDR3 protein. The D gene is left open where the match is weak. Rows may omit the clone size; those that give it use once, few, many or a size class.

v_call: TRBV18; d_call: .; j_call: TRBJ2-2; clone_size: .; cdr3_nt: TGTGCCAGCTCCCTCAACAGGGTAACGGACACCGGGGAGCTGTTTTTT; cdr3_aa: CASSLNRVTDTGELFF
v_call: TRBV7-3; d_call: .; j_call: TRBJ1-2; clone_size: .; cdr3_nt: TGTGCCAGCAGCACTTATGTCCCCGCAGGGGCTAACTATGGCTACACCTTC; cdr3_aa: CASSTYVPAGANYGYTF
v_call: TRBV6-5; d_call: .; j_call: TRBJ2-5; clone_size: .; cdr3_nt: TGTGCCAGCAGTTACTCTGGGGGGACTTGGGGGACCCAGTACTTC; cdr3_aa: CASSYSGGTWGTQYF
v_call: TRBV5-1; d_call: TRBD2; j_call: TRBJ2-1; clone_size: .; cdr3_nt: TGCGCCAGCAGGGAGGCGGGGGGTTACAATGAGCAGTTCTTC; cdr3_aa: CASREAGGYNEQFF
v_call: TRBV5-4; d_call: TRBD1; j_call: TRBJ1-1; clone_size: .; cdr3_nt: TGTGCCAGCAGCCGACAGGGGGCTGGTAGTACTGAAGCTTTCTTT; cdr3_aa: CASSRQGAGSTEAFF
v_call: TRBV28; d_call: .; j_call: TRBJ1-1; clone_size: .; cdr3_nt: TGTGCCAGCAGTCTAACAGGGTGGAACACTGAAGCTTTCTTT; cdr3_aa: CASSLTGWNTEAFF
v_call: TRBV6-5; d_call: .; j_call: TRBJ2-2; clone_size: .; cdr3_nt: TGTGCCAGCACCGGCGGATTCACCGGGGAGCTGTTTTTT; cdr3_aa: CASTGGFTGELFF
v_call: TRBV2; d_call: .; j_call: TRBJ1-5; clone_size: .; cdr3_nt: TGTGCCAGCAGTGAGGGTCAGGATGCTCAGCCCCAGCATTTT; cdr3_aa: CASSEGQDAQPQHF
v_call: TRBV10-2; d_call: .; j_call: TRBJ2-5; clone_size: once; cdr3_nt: TGCGCCAGCAGTGAGCCGCGACAGGTCCTAGAGACCCAGTACTTC; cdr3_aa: CASSEPRQVLETQYF
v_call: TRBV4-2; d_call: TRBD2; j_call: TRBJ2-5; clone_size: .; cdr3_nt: TGTGCCAGCAGCCAAGCCCGGGAGGAAGAGACCCAGTACTTC; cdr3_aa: CASSQAREEETQYF
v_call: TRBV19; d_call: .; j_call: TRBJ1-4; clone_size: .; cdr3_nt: TGTGCCAGTAGTATCGGCCGAGGGTTCGGGGATGAAAAACTGTTTTTT; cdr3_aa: CASSIGRGFGDEKLFF
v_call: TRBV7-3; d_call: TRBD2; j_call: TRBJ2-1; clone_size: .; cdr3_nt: TGTGCCAGCAGTAAATTAAGCGGGGGGATTGTCAATGAGCAGTTCTTC; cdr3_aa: CASSKLSGGIVNEQFF
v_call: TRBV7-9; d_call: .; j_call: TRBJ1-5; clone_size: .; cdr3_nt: TGTGCCAGCAGCTTAGCGGACAACCAGCCCCAGCATTTT; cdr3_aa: CASSLADNQPQHF
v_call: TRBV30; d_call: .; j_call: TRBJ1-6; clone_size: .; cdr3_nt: TGTGCCTGGCGGGGGACGGATAATTCACCCCTCCACTTT; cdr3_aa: CAWRGTDNSPLHF
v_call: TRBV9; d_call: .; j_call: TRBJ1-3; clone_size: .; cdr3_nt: TGTGCCAGCAGCGCTCCGGGAACGTTGAGTTCTGGAAACACCATATATTTT; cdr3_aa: CASSAPGTLSSGNTIYF
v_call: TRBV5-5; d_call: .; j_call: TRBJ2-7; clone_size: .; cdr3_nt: TGTGCCAGCAGCCTGCGACAGCGATACGAGCAGTACTTC; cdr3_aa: CASSLRQRYEQYF
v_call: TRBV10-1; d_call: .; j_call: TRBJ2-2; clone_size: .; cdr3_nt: TGCGCCAGCAGTGACCAGGGTAGTGGCACCGGGGAGCTGTTTTTT; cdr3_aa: CASSDQGSGTGELFF
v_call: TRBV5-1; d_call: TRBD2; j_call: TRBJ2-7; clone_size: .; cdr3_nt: TGCGCCAGCAGCTTGGGCCTAGCGGGAACGAGTTTCGAGCAGTACTTC; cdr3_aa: CASSLGLAGTSFEQYF
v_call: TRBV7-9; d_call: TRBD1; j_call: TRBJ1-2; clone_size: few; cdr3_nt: TGTGCCAGCGGAGGGACAGGAAACTATGGCTACACCTTC; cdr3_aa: CASGGTGNYGYTF
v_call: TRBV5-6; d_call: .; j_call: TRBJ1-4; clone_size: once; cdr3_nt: TGTGCCAGCAGCTTGGTTCTCGAGGAAAAACTGTTTTTT; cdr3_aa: CASSLVLEEKLFF
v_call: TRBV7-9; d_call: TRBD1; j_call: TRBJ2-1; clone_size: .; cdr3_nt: TGTGCCAGCAGCTTAGGATACGGAACAGGGGGCCTTGAGCAGTTCTTC; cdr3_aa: CASSLGYGTGGLEQFF
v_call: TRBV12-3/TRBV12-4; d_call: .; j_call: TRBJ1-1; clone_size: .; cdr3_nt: TGTGCCAGCAGTTCCACCCCGGGAACTGAAGCTTTCTTT; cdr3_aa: CASSSTPGTEAFF
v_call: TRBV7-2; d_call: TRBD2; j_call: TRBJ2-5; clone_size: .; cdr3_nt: TGTGCCAGCAGCTTAATGTGGCGGGGGGTTCAAGAGACCCAGTACTTC; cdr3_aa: CASSLMWRGVQETQYF
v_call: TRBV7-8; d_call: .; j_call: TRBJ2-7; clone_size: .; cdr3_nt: TGTGCCAGCAGCTTAGAGCGACAGACCTACTTCTCCTACGAGCAGTACTTC; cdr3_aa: CASSLERQTYFSYEQYF
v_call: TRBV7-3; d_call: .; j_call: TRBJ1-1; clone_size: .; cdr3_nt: TGTGCCAGCAGCTTAATTAAGGGGGTCAACACTGAAGCTTTCTTT; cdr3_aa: CASSLIKGVNTEAFF
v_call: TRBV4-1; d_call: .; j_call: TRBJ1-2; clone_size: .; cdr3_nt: TGCGCCAGCAGCCTTGGCCGTAACTATGGCTACACCTTC; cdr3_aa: CASSLGRNYGYTF